These 29 T cell receptor beta chains originate from one sample sequenced in a study of blood T cells in healthy people across ages. Primed by a sample-barcoded 5' primer and a J-beta primer mix, a second PCR proceeded for 7 to 11 cycles. TCRdb re-called the 5' RACE reads through MiXCR, storing one row per CDR3 protein. The data show about 800,000 distinct CDR3 sequences, 35% to 60% seen once. Sequencing was performed on blood. The receptor source for this set is a man older than 75 in good health.

This clonotype occurred a few times. The chain has TRBV30 and TRBJ2-7, with 7 bases that match TRBD2. Germline V lookup: CDR1 GTSNPN, CDR2 SVGIG (reference sequence). The V gene end was trimmed by 0 bases and the J gene end by 9 bases; junction bases not matched to a gene: 2. The CDR3 is made up of 11 amino acids. CDR3 nucleotides: TGTGCCTGGAGTGTGGGGAGGGGGCAGTACTTC. Protein: CAWSVGRGQYF.

This clonotype was seen more than once but under ten times. The chain combines TRBV12-3 or TRBV12-4 with TRBJ2-3, with 7 bases matching TRBD2. This CDR3 has 16 amino acids. V was clipped by 6 bases and J by 1 base; unmatched bases: 10. CDR3 bases: TGTGCCAGCAGCCGCCTCGGGCTAGCGGGCACAGATACGCAGTATTTT. Translation: CASSRLGLAGTDTQYF.

The genes are TRBV7-2 and TRBJ1-2; D perhaps matches TRBD1 (6 bases). This CDR3 is 15 amino acids long. V lost 1 base and J lost 8, with 17 bases in between. Germline assignment: CDR1 SGHTA and CDR2 FQGNSA. CDR3 nucleotides: TGTGCCAGCAGCTTAGAACTGACAGGTTTTGGAGGCTACACCTTC. It yields the protein CASSLELTGFGGYTF.

This clonotype was seen ten or more times. The V gene is TRBV15, the J gene TRBJ2-1; D perhaps matches TRBD2 (6 bases). Germline loops: CDR1 LNHNV, CDR2 YYDKDF (reference sequence). V was clipped by 5 bases and J by 1 base, with 12 bases between them. The CDR3 runs 15 residues. The CDR3 is CATSVAAGSYNEQFF. CDR3 bases: TGTGCCACCAGCGTCGCGGCGGGATCCTACAATGAGCAGTTCTTC.

This clonotype occurred a few times. This rearrangement joins TRBV3-1 to TRBJ1-5, with D tentatively TRBD1 (5 bases). This CDR3 comprises 14 residues. Germline V gene sequence: CDR1 LGHDT, CDR2 YNNKEL (reference sequence). V shed 6 bases and J shed 10 bases, with 19 bases lying between them. The CDR3 loop reads CASRRGREQSPQHF. The CDR3 nucleotides read TGTGCCAGCAGGAGGGGCAGGGAACAATCACCCCAGCATTTT.

The chain employs TRBV7-3 and TRBJ2-1, with TRBD1 matching 7 bases. Trimming cost V 5 bases and J 6 bases; bases outside gene matches: 10. The germline V gene encodes CDR1 SGHTA and CDR2 FQGTGA. This CDR3 has 15 amino acids. In DNA form, the CDR3 reads TGTGCCAGCAGCCCGCAGACAGGGTTGGGCAATGAGCAGTTCTTC. This codes for CASSPQTGLGNEQFF.

This chain uses TRBV28 with TRBJ1-5; a possible D gene is TRBD1 (6 bases). Germline CDR1 and CDR2: MDHEN and SYDVKM. Trimming removed 6 bases at V and 7 bases at J, with 13 bases between. The CDR3 runs 13 residues. This chain's CDR3 is CASRPHGGQPQHF. Written as DNA, the CDR3 is TGTGCCAGCAGACCCCATGGGGGCCAGCCCCAGCATTTT.

This clonotype was observed a handful of times. The genes are TRBV10-2 and TRBJ1-2, with TRBD1 matching over 9 bases. The germline V gene has CDR1 WSHSY and CDR2 SAAADI. CDR3 length: 13 amino acids. This chain's CDR3 is CATGGASYYGYTF. CDR3 nucleotides: TGCGCTACAGGGGGCGCGAGCTACTATGGCTACACCTTC.

The CDR3 loop is CSARVGNEKLFF. The DNA of the CDR3 is TGCAGTGCTAGGGTTGGTAATGAAAAACTGTTTTTT. The chain combines TRBV20-1 with TRBJ1-4; D call uncertain. Trimming removed 3 bases from V and 4 bases from J, with 6 bases in between. The CDR3 consists of 12 residues. Germline V CDR1 and CDR2: DFQATT, SNEGSKA (reference sequence).

This clonotype was seen only a few times. This chain links TRBV11-3 with TRBJ2-1; 12 nucleotides agree with TRBD2. V was clipped by 5 bases and J by 7 bases; unmatched bases: 9. The germline V gene encodes CDR1 SGHNT and CDR2 YENEEA. The CDR3 contains 16 residues. The CDR3 DNA follows: TGTGCCAGCAGCCCCCCCGGACTAGCGGGATCTAATGAGCAGTTCTTC. The encoded protein is CASSPPGLAGSNEQFF. The whole variable domain, filled in from reference TRBV11-3 and TRBJ2-1, reads EAGVVQSPRYKIIEKKQPVAFWCNPISGHNTLYWYLQNLGQGPELLIRYENEEAVDDSQLPKDRFSAERLKGVDSTLKIQPAELGDSAVYLCASSPPGLAGSNEQFFGPGTRLTVL.

V gene TRBV12-3 or TRBV12-4 combines with J gene TRBJ2-3, with D uncertain. The CDR3 is 15 residues long. V was clipped by 6 bases and J by 5 bases, with 18 bases between them. In DNA, the CDR3 is TGTGCCAGCAGCCCCGCGGTGGGAATGGGAGATACGCAGTATTTT. The encoded protein is CASSPAVGMGDTQYF.

This rearrangement joins TRBV2 to TRBJ2-5; TRBD2 matches at 14 bases. With V trimmed by 8 bases and J by 2 bases, 10 bases remained unmatched. The CDR3 is 17 residues long. Per germline, CDR1 SNHLY and CDR2 FYNNEI. The chain's CDR3 is CASAIPGLAGDQETQYF. In DNA form, the CDR3 reads TGTGCCAGCGCAATTCCGGGACTAGCGGGGGATCAAGAGACCCAGTACTTC.

The chain uses TRBV20-1 and TRBJ1-6, with 12 nucleotides matching TRBD1. The CDR3 is 18 residues long. The J segment lost 1 base and the V segment lost 5 bases, leaving 9 bases of the junction unmatched. Germline CDR1 is DFQATT and CDR2 is SNEGSKA (reference sequence). The CDR3, as DNA: TGCAGTGCTGTACCGGGACAGGGGGCTGGATCCTATAATTCACCCCTCCACTTT. Translated, it gives CSAVPGQGAGSYNSPLHF.

The chain employs TRBV4-2 and TRBJ1-6, with D uncertain. Germline values: CDR1 LGHNA, CDR2 YNFKEQ. The length of the CDR3 is 15 residues. V gave up 0 bases and J gave up 6 bases, with 9 bases separating them. This CDR3 is CASSQDGQVNSPLHF. CDR3 coding DNA: TGTGCCAGCAGCCAAGATGGGCAGGTTAATTCACCCCTCCACTTT.

The chain joins TRBV5-1 to TRBJ2-5, with a tentative D call TRBD2 (6 bases). Trimming pared 6 bases from V and 2 bases from J, leaving 11 bases between. Germline assignment: CDR1 SGHRS and CDR2 YFSETQ. The length of the CDR3 is 13 residues. CDR3 in DNA: TGCGCCAGCACACGGGACTTTCAAGAGACCCAGTACTTC. This translates into CASTRDFQETQYF.

V and J are TRBV5-1 and TRBJ2-7, with a weak D call TRBD2 (5 bases). Trimming left V 4 bases short and J 2 bases short, with 13 bases between. Per the germline V gene, CDR1 is SGHRS and CDR2 is YFSETQ. The CDR3 contains 14 residues. The CDR3 DNA follows: TGCGCCAGCAGCCCGGGGATCAGTGCCTACGAGCAGTACTTC. Translating it yields CASSPGISAYEQYF.

The chain links TRBV9 to TRBJ2-3, with a weak D call TRBD2 (5 bases). Trimming cost V 3 bases and J 1 base, with 12 bases left between them. CDR1 is SGDLS, CDR2 YYNGEE, per germline. CDR3 length: 15 residues. The CDR3 loop reads CASSAGVLGTDTQYF. DNA for the CDR3: TGTGCCAGCAGCGCCGGGGTCCTAGGCACAGATACGCAGTATTTT. The entire variable domain, with the rest obtained from reference TRBV9 and TRBJ2-3, is as follows: DSGVTQTPKHLITATGQRVTLRCSPRSGDLSVYWYQQSLDQGLQFLIQYYNGEERAKGNILERFSAQQFPDLHSELNLSSLELGDSALYFCASSAGVLGTDTQYFGPGTRLTVL.

The chain links TRBV7-8 to TRBJ2-7; TRBD2 aligns across 9 bases. The ends lost 3 bases at V and 6 bases at J; junction bases unmatched: 6. The CDR3 consists of 14 residues. The germline gives CDR1 SGHVS, CDR2 FQNEAQ. CDR3 residues: CASSLREGSPEQYF. The DNA for the CDR3 is TGTGCCAGCAGCTTGCGGGAGGGCTCTCCCGAGCAGTACTTC.

In its sample, this clonotype was seen many times. The chain links TRBV7-3 to TRBJ2-3; TRBD2 matches 11 bases. V lost 5 bases, J lost 1 base, and 2 bases stayed unmatched. CDR3 length: 15 amino acids. The germline V gene has CDR1 SGHTA and CDR2 FQGTGA. The CDR3 sequence: CASSLTSGGTDTQYF. The CDR3 region has the DNA TGTGCCAGCAGCCTGACTAGCGGGGGCACAGATACGCAGTATTTT.

The chain has TRBV28 and TRBJ2-1; 8 bases map to TRBD1. The CDR3 contains 15 residues. V dropped 6 bases and J dropped 4; count of bases not matched to a gene: 8. Germline V gene data show CDR1 as MDHEN and CDR2 as SYDVKM. For the CDR3, the DNA is TGTGCCAGCAGGTCAACAAGGACAGGGTACAATGAGCAGTTCTTC. This translates into CASRSTRTGYNEQFF.

The V call is TRBV30, the J call TRBJ2-3; D is undetermined. Germline loops: CDR1 GTSNPN, CDR2 SVGIG (reference sequence). The CDR3 totals 13 residues. V dropped 3 bases and J dropped 6 bases, with 13 bases sitting between them. In DNA form, the CDR3 reads TGTGCCTGGAGCAACGGACCCCCCGATACGCAGTATTTT. As protein: CAWSNGPPDTQYF.

In DNA, the CDR3 is TGTGCCAGCAGCTCACGGGACAGGTATTTTTCAGAGCAGTTCTTC. It translates to CASSSRDRYFSEQFF. V usage is TRBV9 and J usage is TRBJ2-1; 8 bases fit TRBD1. Germline CDR1 SGDLS, CDR2 YYNGEE. V gave up 4 bases and J gave up 10 bases; unmatched junction bases: 13. The CDR3 runs to 15 residues.

The chain joins TRBV6-6 to TRBJ1-3, with D uncertain. This CDR3 comprises 16 residues. Trimming left V 0 bases short and J 0 bases short, with 9 bases between. Germline V lookup: CDR1 MNHNY, CDR2 SVGAGI (reference sequence). In nucleotides, the CDR3 is TGTGCCAGCAGTTACTCCGGCAAGAACTCTGGAAACACCATATATTTT. Its translation: CASSYSGKNSGNTIYF.

Here the CDR3 DNA reads TGTGCCAGCAGCTCAGATGCACAGGGGAAAGGGCTCAACATTCAGTACTTC. It specifies CASSSDAQGKGLNIQYF. V is TRBV2 and J is TRBJ2-4; 7 bases fit TRBD1. V shed 6 bases and J 7 bases; nucleotides not matched to a gene: 18. Germline loops: CDR1 SNHLY, CDR2 FYNNEI. CDR3 size: 17 residues.

V usage is TRBV7-2 and J usage is TRBJ2-2; no definite D call. The CDR3 covers 15 residues. The germline CDR1 and CDR2 sequences are SGHTA and FQGNSA. Between the trimmed V and J ends, which lost 5 bases and 3 bases, there was a span of 13 bases. CDR3 in DNA: TGTGCCAGCAGCCCCCGAAGCGCGGACACCGGGGAGCTGTTTTTT. It is translated as CASSPRSADTGELFF.

In this sample, this clonotype turned up once. The V and J genes are TRBV10-3 and TRBJ1-2, with 8 bases identical to TRBD1. V lost 0 bases to trimming and J lost 3 bases; unmatched junction nucleotides: 6. This CDR3 has 16 amino acids. Germline CDR1 is ENHRY and CDR2 is SYGVKD. The DNA of the CDR3 is TGTGCCATCAGTGAGTCTCAGACAGGGGTCGACTATGGCTACACCTTC. Its translation: CAISESQTGVDYGYTF.

This clonotype was found many times. The rearrangement links TRBV28 to TRBJ2-1; D unclear. Germline CDR1 MDHEN, CDR2 SYDVKM. CDR3 length equals 12 residues. Trimming took off 2 bases at V and 4 bases at J, with 3 bases between the two ends. CDR3 loop: CASSLEYNEQFF. The CDR3 region has the DNA TGTGCCAGCAGTTTAGAGTACAATGAGCAGTTCTTC.

Notes on this clonotype: A much larger clone differs by one base, so this may be a read error. This chain uses TRBV7-2 with TRBJ2-5; 12 bases agree with TRBD2. The J segment lost 5 bases and the V segment lost 4 bases, leaving 5 bases of the junction unmatched. Germline V CDR1 and CDR2: SGHTA, FQGNSA. The CDR3 is made up of 15 amino acids. CDR3 DNA sequence: TGTACCAGCAGCTCCCAGACTAGCGGGAGTGAGACCCAGTACTTC. As protein: CTSSSQTSGSETQYF.

This clonotype was seen ten or more times. The J gene is TRBJ2-7, the V gene TRBV29-1; D might be TRBD1 (6 bases). Trimming removed 6 bases at V and 1 base at J, with 13 bases between. The CDR3 length is 13 residues. In germline, CDR1 is SQVTM, CDR2 ANQGSEA. The CDR3 DNA follows: TGCAGCGTCAGGGGTCAGAATTCCTACGAGCAGTACTTC. Translating gives CSVRGQNSYEQYF.